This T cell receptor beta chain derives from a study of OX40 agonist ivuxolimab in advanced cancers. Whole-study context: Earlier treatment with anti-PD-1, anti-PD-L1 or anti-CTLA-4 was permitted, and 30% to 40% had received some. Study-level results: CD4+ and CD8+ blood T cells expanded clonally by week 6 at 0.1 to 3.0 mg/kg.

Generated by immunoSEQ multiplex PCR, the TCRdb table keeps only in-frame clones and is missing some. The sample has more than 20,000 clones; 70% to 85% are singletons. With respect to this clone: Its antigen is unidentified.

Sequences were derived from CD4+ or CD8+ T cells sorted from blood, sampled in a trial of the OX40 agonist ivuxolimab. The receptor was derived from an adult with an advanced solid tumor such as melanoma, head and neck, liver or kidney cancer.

The CDR3 protein is CATSSIGHGTDTQYF. CDR3 in DNA: TGTGCCACCAGCAGTATAGGACACGGCACAGATACGCAGTATTTT. The chain links TRBV15 to TRBJ2-3; D perhaps matches TRBD1 (5 bases). The V gene lost 3 bases and the J gene lost 1 base, with 11 bases spanning the gap. Germline CDR1 and CDR2: LNHNV and YYDKDF (reference sequence). This CDR3 comprises 15 residues.